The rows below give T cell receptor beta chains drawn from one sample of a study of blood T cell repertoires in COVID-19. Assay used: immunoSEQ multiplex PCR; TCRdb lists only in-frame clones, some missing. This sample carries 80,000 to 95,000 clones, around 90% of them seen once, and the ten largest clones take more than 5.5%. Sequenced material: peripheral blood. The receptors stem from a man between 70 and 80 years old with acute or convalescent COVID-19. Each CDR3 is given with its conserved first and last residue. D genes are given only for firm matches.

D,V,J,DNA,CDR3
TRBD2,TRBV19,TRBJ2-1,TGTGCCAGTAGTGGACTCTTTAGCGGGAGGGCCAACAATGAGCAGTTCTTC,CASSGLFSGRANNEQFF
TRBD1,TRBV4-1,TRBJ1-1,TGCGCCAGCAGCGGGACAGGGGGCCCAGCTTTCTTT,CASSGTGGPAFF
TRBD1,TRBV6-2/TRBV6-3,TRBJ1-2,TGTGCCAGCAGTCAGGGACAGTTCTATGGCTACACCTTC,CASSQGQFYGYTF
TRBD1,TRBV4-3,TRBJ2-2,TGCGCCAGCAGCCAAGATGCTTTAATCAGGGGGCCCGGGGAGCTGTTTTTT,CASSQDALIRGPGELFF
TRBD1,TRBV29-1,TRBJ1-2,TGCAGCGTCGGACAGGGGGCTGGCTATGGCTACACCTTC,CSVGQGAGYGYTF
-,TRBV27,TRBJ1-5,TGTGCCAGCAGTTTAGGGGGGATCAATCAGCCCCAGCATTTT,CASSLGGINQPQHF
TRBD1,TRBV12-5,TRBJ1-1,TGTGCTAGTGGTTTGGGGACAGGGGGCGAGCTTTTCTTT,CASGLGTGGELFF
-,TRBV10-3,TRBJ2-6,TGTGCCAACCAGGGGTCTGGGGCCAACGTCCTGACTTTC,CANQGSGANVLTF
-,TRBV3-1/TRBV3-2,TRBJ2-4,TGTGCCAGCAGCCAAAGGGGGGGGGACATTCAGTACTTC,CASSQRGGDIQYF
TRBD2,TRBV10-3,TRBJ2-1,TGTGCCATCAGTGAGTCTAGCGGGAGTTGGAATGAGCAGTTCTTC,CAISESSGSWNEQFF
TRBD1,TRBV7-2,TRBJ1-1,TGTGCCAGCAGCTTTAAAGGGGGCGGCACTGAAGCTTTCTTT,CASSFKGGGTEAFF
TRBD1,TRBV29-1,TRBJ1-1,TGCAGCGTTGATCAGAGGACAGGGGGGAGGACAGCTTTCTTT,CSVDQRTGGRTAFF
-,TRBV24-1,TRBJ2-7,TGTGCCACCAGTGTTGCCCCCCTTGTCGACAGTTCCTACGAGCAGTACTTC,CATSVAPLVDSSYEQYF
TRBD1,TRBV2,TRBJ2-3,TGTGCCAGCAGTAACAGGGGAGCAGATACGCAGTATTTT,CASSNRGADTQYF
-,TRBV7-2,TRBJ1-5,TGTGCCAGCAGCTTATTGCCAGGTCAGGGTCAGCCCCAGCATTTT,CASSLLPGQGQPQHF
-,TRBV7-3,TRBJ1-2,TGTGCCAGCAGCCCCGGGAGGGGGGCCCATGGCTACACCTTC,CASSPGRGAHGYTF
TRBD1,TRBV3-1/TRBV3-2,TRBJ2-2,TGTGCCAGCAGCCAATCCCGGACAGGGGCCGGGGAGCTGTTTTTT,CASSQSRTGAGELFF
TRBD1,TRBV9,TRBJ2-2,TGTGCCAGCAGCGATCGGGGACAGGGTAACACCGGGGAGCTGTTTTTT,CASSDRGQGNTGELFF
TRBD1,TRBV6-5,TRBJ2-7,TGTGCCAGCAGTTACGGGACAGGAACCTACGAGCAGTACTTC,CASSYGTGTYEQYF
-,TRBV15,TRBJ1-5,TGTGCCACCAGCAGAGTTACAGGGAATCAGCCCCAGCATTTT,CATSRVTGNQPQHF